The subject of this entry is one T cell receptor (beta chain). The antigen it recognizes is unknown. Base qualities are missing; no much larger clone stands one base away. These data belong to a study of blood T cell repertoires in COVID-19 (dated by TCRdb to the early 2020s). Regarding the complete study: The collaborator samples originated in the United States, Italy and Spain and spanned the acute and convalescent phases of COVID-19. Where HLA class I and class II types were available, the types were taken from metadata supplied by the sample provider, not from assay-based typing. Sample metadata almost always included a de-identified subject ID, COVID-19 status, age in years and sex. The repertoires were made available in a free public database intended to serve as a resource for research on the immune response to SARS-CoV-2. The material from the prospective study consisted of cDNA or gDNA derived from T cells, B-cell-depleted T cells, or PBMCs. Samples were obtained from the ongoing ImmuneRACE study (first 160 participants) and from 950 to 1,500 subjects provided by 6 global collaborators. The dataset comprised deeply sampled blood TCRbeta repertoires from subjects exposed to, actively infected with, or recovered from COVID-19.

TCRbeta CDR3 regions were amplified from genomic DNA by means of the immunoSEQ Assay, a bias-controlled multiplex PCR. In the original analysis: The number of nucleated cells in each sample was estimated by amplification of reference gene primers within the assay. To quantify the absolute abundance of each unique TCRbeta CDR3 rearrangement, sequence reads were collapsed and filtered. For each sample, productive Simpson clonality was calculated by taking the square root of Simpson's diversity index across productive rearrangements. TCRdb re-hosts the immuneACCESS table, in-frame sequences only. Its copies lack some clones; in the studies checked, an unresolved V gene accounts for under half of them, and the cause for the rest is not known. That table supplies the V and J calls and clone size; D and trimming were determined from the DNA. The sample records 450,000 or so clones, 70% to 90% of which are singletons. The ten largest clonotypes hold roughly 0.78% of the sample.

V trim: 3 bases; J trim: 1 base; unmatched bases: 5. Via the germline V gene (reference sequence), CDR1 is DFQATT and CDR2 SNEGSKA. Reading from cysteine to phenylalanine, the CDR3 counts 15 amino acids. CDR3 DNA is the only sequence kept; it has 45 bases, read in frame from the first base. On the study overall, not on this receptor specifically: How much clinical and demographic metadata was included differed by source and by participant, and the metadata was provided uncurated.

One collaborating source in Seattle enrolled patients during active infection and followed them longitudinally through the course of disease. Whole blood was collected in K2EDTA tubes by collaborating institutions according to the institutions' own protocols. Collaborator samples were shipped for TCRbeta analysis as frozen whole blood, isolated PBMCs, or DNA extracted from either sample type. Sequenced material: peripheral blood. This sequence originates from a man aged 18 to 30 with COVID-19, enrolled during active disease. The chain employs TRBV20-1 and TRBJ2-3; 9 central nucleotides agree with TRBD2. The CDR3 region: CSASGASGGTDTQYF. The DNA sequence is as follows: TGCAGTGCTAGTGGGGCTAGCGGGGGCACAGATACGCAGTATTTT.